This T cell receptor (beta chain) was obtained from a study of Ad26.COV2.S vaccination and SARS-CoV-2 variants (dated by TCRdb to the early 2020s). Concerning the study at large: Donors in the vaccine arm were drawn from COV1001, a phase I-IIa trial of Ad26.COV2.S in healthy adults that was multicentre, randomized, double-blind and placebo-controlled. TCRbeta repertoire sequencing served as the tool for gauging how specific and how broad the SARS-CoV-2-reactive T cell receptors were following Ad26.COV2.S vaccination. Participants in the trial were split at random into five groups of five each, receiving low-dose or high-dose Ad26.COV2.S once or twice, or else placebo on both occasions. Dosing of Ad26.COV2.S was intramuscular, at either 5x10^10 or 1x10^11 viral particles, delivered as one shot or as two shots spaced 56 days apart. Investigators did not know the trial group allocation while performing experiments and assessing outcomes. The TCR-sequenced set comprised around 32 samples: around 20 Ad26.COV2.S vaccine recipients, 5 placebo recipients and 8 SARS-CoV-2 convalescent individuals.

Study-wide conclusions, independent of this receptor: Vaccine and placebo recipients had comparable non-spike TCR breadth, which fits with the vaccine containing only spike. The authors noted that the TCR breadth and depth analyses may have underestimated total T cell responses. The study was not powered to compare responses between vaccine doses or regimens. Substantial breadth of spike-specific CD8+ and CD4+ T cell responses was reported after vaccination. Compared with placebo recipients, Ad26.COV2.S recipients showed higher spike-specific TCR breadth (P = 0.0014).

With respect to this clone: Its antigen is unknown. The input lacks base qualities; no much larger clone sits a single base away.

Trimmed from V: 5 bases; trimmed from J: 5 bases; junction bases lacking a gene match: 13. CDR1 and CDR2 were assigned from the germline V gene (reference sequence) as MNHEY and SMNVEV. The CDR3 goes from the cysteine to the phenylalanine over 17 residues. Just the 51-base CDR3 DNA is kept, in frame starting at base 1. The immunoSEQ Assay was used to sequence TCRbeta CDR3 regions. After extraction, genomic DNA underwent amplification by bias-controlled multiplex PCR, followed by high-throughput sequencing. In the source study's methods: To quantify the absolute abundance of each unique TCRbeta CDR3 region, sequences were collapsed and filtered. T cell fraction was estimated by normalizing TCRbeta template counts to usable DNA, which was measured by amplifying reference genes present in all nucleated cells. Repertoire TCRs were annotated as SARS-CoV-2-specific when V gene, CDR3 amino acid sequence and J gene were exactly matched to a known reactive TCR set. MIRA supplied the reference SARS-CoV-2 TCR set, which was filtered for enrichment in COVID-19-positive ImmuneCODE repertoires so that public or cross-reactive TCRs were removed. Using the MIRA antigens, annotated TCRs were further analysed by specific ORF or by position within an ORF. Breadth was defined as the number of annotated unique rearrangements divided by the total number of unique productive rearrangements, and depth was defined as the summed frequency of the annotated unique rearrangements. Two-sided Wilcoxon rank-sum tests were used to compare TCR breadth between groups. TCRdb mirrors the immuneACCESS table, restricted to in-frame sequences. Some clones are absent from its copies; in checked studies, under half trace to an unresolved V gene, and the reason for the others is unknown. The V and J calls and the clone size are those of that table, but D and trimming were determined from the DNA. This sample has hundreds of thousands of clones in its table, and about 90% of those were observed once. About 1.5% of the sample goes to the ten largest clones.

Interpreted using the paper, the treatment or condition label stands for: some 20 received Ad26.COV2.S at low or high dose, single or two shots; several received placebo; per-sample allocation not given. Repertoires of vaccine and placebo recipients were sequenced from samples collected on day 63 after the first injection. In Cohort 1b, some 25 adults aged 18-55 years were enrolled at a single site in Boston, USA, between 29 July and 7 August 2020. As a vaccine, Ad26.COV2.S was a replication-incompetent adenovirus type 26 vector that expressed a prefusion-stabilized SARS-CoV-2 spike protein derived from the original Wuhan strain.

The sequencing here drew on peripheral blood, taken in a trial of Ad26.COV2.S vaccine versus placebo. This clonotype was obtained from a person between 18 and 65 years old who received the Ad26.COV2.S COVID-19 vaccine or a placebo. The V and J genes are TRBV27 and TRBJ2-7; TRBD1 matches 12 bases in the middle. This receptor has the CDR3 CASSPLTPGTGGHEQYF. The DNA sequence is TGTGCCAGCAGTCCTTTGACCCCCGGGACAGGGGGCCACGAGCAGTACTTC.